This entry concerns a single T cell receptor beta chain. This sample is part of a study of glioma-infiltrating T cells after dendritic cell vaccination. On the study more broadly: Autologous tumor lysate-pulsed dendritic cell vaccination was given between the early 2000s and the early 2010s.

The method was immunoSEQ multiplex PCR; TCRdb's version includes in-frame clones alone and lacks a portion of them. The data show over 70,000 clones, roughly 87% seen once. The germline V gene has CDR1 MNHNS and CDR2 SASEGT. The CDR3 runs to 14 residues. The J segment lost 4 bases and the V segment lost 6 bases, leaving 6 bases of the junction unmatched. Isocitrate dehydrogenase mutation was absent in all glioblastoma patients. This chain connects TRBV6-1 to TRBJ2-1, with 7 bases lining up with TRBD1. Sequences were derived from blood, sampled before dendritic cell vaccination. This TCR was sampled from a human donor with glioblastoma. CDR3 nucleotide sequence: TGTGCCAGCAGCCCCCGACAGGGTTACAATGAGCAGTTCTTC. This translates into CASSPRQGYNEQFF.